One and the same sample provided the 17 T cell receptor beta chains below, sequenced in a study of technical replicates of blood from several donors. The assay was immunoSEQ multiplex PCR, and TCRdb's table has in-frame clones only and misses some. The data show tens of thousands of clones, with about 86% seen just once and more than 4.5% held by the top ten. The specimen was PBMCs. The receptors come from a human donor in good health. Some clones in this sample may be carry-over from other donors' samples.

The CDR3 region is CASRDRGTGYTF. The CDR3 region has the DNA TGTGCCAGCAGGGACAGGGGAACTGGCTACACCTTC. The V and J genes are TRBV6-5 and TRBJ1-2; 9 bases line up with TRBD1. CDR1 and CDR2 from the germline V gene are MNHEY and SVGAGI. The CDR3 extends over 12 amino acids. J lost 7 bases, V lost 6 bases, and 3 bases had no gene match.

This clone came up a few times. This sequence joins TRBV7-2 and TRBJ2-7; 7 bases align to TRBD1. Germline V gene sequence: CDR1 SGHTA, CDR2 FQGNSA. There are 17 residues in the CDR3. Trimming at V came to 3 bases and at J to 2 bases, leaving 13 bases not matched to a gene. The CDR3 region has the DNA TGTGCCAGCAGCTTCTACAGGGGTCTGGTCCCGACCTACGAGCAGTACTTC. It translates to CASSFYRGLVPTYEQYF.

The rearrangement links TRBV27 to TRBJ2-2, with TRBD2 identical over 11 bases. There are 16 residues in the CDR3. The J segment lost 6 bases and the V segment lost 5 bases, leaving 8 bases of the junction unmatched. Looked up from germline, CDR1 is MNHEY and CDR2 is SMNVEV (reference sequence). CDR3 region: CASSPGLAGSAGELFF. CDR3 nucleotide sequence: TGTGCCAGCAGTCCCGGACTAGCGGGCTCGGCCGGGGAGCTGTTTTTT.

This clone was found a few times. V usage is TRBV2 and J usage is TRBJ1-1; tentative D call: TRBD1 (5 bases). The germline gives CDR1 SNHLY, CDR2 FYNNEI. The CDR3 spans 13 residues. Trimming removed 4 bases at V and 1 base at J, with 7 bases between. CDR3 residues: CASSGDRNTEAFF. The CDR3 DNA follows: TGTGCCAGCAGTGGTGACAGGAACACTGAAGCTTTCTTT.

In DNA form, the CDR3 reads TGCGCCAGCAGCCAAGTGGAGGGGGCGTGGGGCTACACCTTC. Protein: CASSQVEGAWGYTF. The chain combines TRBV4-3 with TRBJ1-2; 7 bases fit TRBD1. The germline V gene encodes CDR1 LGHNA and CDR2 YSLEER. The CDR3 has 14 residues. V gave up 1 base and J gave up 8 bases; unmatched junction bases: 7.

This sequence joins TRBV4-2 and TRBJ1-5; no reliable D call. Trimming took off 3 bases at V and 6 bases at J, with 21 bases between the two ends. The V gene's germline CDR1 is LGHNA and CDR2 YNFKEQ. The CDR3 is 17 amino acids. DNA of the CDR3: TGTGCCAGCAGCCAGGACTTAGGTTTCGAGGCGGGTCAGCCCCAGCATTTT. Translated: CASSQDLGFEAGQPQHF.

This sequence joins TRBV5-1 and TRBJ2-3; the D gene is possibly TRBD2 (6 bases). The CDR3 sequence is 14 residues long. Deletions cut 4 bases from V and 4 bases from J, with 13 bases between. CDR1 and CDR2 (germline): SGHRS, YFSETQ. The CDR3 DNA reads as TGCGCCAGCAGCGCTCTAGCGTCGGCAGATACGCAGTATTTT. Protein product: CASSALASADTQYF.

The CDR3 region has the DNA TGCGCCAGCAGCTCTCAGGGAACTAGCGGGAGAATCCACGAGCAGTACTTC. Protein sequence: CASSSQGTSGRIHEQYF. V is TRBV5-1 and J is TRBJ2-7; 11 bases are a match to TRBD2. CDR3 size: 17 residues. V lost 3 bases, J lost 5 bases, and 13 bases stayed unmatched. CDR1 is SGHRS and CDR2 is YFSETQ in the germline V gene.

V is TRBV7-9 and J is TRBJ2-1; tentatively, D is TRBD1 (6 bases). This CDR3 spans 16 amino acids. The V and J ends lost 7 bases and 2 bases respectively, with 18 bases between them. Germline lookup yields CDR1 SEHNR and CDR2 FQNEAQ (reference sequence). The CDR3 reads CASTSPEGDAYNEQFF. CDR3 sequence (DNA): TGTGCCAGCACATCCCCCGAGGGGGACGCCTACAATGAGCAGTTCTTC.

The chain carries TRBV6-5 and TRBJ1-2; D unresolved. V was trimmed by 6 bases and J by 0 bases, leaving 5 bases between them. In germline, CDR1 is MNHEY, CDR2 SVGAGI. The CDR3 sequence is 12 residues long. CDR3 nucleotides: TGTGCCAGCAGGCAGACTAACTATGGCTACACCTTC. Amino acids: CASRQTNYGYTF.

This clone was seen only a few times. J is TRBJ2-7 and V is TRBV13, with a possible D match to TRBD1 (5 bases). This CDR3 comprises 16 residues. The V end lost 5 bases, the J end lost 0 bases, and 17 bases lay between the germline ends. Germline CDR1 reads PRHDT; CDR2 reads FYEKMQ (reference sequence). The CDR3 region is CASSPLGESPSYEQYF. The CDR3 DNA reads as TGTGCCAGCAGCCCCCTAGGGGAAAGCCCCTCCTACGAGCAGTACTTC.

The chain uses TRBV7-2 and TRBJ2-3; no reliable D call. The V end lost 8 bases, the J end lost 2 bases, and 17 bases lay between the germline ends. The CDR3 is 15 amino acids. Germline lookup yields CDR1 SGHTA and CDR2 FQGNSA. Here the CDR3 reads CASGSGGSITDTQYF. DNA of the CDR3: TGTGCCAGCGGCAGTGGCGGTAGTATCACAGATACGCAGTATTTT.

The chain combines TRBV5-6 with TRBJ1-2; 7 nucleotides match TRBD1. The CDR3 length is 15 residues. Per the germline V gene, CDR1 is SGHDT and CDR2 is YYEEEE. Trimming at V came to 0 bases and at J to 0 bases, leaving 2 bases not matched to a gene. The CDR3 DNA reads TGTGCCAGCAGCTTGGACAGGGGAGCTAACTATGGCTACACCTTC. As protein: CASSLDRGANYGYTF.

The chain uses TRBV10-3 and TRBJ2-1; D is possibly TRBD2 (6 bases). V was clipped by 6 bases and J by 8 bases, with 14 bases between them. Germline assignment: CDR1 ENHRY and CDR2 SYGVKD. This CDR3 spans 13 amino acids. DNA for the CDR3: TGTGCCATCAGCCAACTAGCAAAGGATGAGCAGTTCTTC. Its translation is CAISQLAKDEQFF.

This chain connects TRBV11-3 to TRBJ2-2; TRBD1 aligns across 8 bases. J gave up 4 bases and V 5 bases, and 9 bases lay outside the gene matches. This CDR3 contains 16 residues. Germline CDR1 reads SGHNT; CDR2 reads YENEEA. CDR3 region: CASSPRTGIGTGELFF. In nucleotides, the CDR3 is TGTGCCAGCAGCCCACGGACAGGGATCGGCACCGGGGAGCTGTTTTTT.

The rearrangement uses TRBV11-2 and TRBJ2-1, with 8 bases lining up with TRBD2. This CDR3 is 15 amino acids long. Looked up from germline, CDR1 is SGHAT and CDR2 is FQNNGV. V was clipped by 4 bases and J by 5 bases; unmatched bases: 7. The CDR3 bases are TGTGCCAGCAGCTCCTCTGAGCGGGGGAACAATGAGCAGTTCTTC. Its translation is CASSSSERGNNEQFF.

The rearrangement uses TRBV4-1 and TRBJ1-5, with unresolved D. Germline assignment: CDR1 MGHRA and CDR2 YSYEKL. The CDR3 consists of 15 residues. Trimming took 1 base from V and 2 from J, leaving 9 bases between them. The CDR3 protein is CASSQGTFGNQPQHF. The CDR3 DNA sequence: TGCGCCAGCAGCCAAGGGACTTTCGGCAATCAGCCCCAGCATTTT.